This is a list of T cell receptor beta chains from one sample in a study of STAT3 mutations in large granular lymphocyte leukemia. TCRdb's table, derived via immunoSEQ multiplex PCR, lists solely in-frame clones and lacks some. The sample consists of about 24,000 clones, 94% of them appearing once. Material for sequencing was peripheral blood mononuclear cells. The receptors originated from a man between 40 and 49 years old with T-cell large granular lymphocyte leukemia. Some clones in this sample may be carry-over from other donors' samples. Both conserved end residues are part of each CDR3. D genes are given only for firm matches. Size values are once, few and many counts, or a class for expanded clones, and some rows have none.

clone_size,v_call,d_call,j_call,cdr3_aa,cdr3_nt
-,TRBV11-2,TRBD1,TRBJ2-7,CASSLGQGEWQYF,TGTGCCAGCAGCCTGGGACAGGGAGAATGGCAGTACTTC
-,TRBV5-6,-,TRBJ2-2,CASSLAETRRTGELFF,TGTGCCAGCAGCTTGGCCGAGACTAGACGGACCGGGGAGCTGTTTTTT
-,TRBV7-9,-,TRBJ1-1,CASSPGTGRAEAFF,TGTGCCAGCAGCCCCGGGACGGGGAGGGCTGAAGCTTTCTTT
-,TRBV5-6,-,TRBJ1-1,CASSLPGSDTEAFF,TGTGCCAGCAGCTTGCCGGGCAGCGACACTGAAGCTTTCTTT
-,TRBV29-1,-,TRBJ1-5,CSASDWDQPQHF,TGCAGCGCTAGTGACTGGGATCAGCCCCAGCATTTT
once,TRBV5-1,-,TRBJ1-1,CASSLQGEAFF,TGCGCCAGCAGCTTGCAAGGGGAAGCTTTCTTT
-,TRBV4-1,TRBD2,TRBJ2-1,CASSAGTSVREQFF,TGCGCCAGCAGTGCCGGGACTAGCGTGCGTGAGCAGTTCTTC
-,TRBV13,-,TRBJ2-3,CASSLAGTTSTDTQYF,TGTGCCAGCAGCTTAGCCGGGACGACTAGCACAGATACGCAGTATTTT
-,TRBV30,-,TRBJ1-6,CAWADGNSPLHF,TGTGCCTGGGCGGACGGGAATTCACCCCTCCACTTT
-,TRBV6-5,-,TRBJ2-7,CASTLDPTGIGEQYF,TGTGCCAGCACGCTAGACCCCACAGGGATTGGCGAGCAGTACTTC
-,TRBV19,-,TRBJ1-5,CASSIVAAQPQHF,TGTGCCAGTAGTATAGTGGCAGCCCAGCCCCAGCATTTT
-,TRBV30,-,TRBJ1-6,CAWQLGGDSPLHF,TGTGCCTGGCAATTGGGAGGGGATTCACCCCTCCACTTT
-,TRBV7-4,-,TRBJ1-2,CASSLTEANYGYTF,TGTGCCAGCAGCTTGACAGAAGCTAACTATGGCTACACCTTC
once,TRBV14,TRBD1,TRBJ1-1,CASSHSGGLLTEAFF,TGTGCCAGCAGTCACTCAGGGGGCCTCCTCACTGAAGCTTTCTTT
-,TRBV13,TRBD2,TRBJ2-3,CASSPSGLAGTDTQYF,TGTGCCAGCAGCCCGTCTGGACTAGCGGGCACAGATACGCAGTATTTT
-,TRBV27,-,TRBJ2-1,CASSEVAYNEQFF,TGTGCCAGCAGTGAGGTAGCTTACAATGAGCAGTTCTTC
-,TRBV6-6,-,TRBJ2-1,CASSTVRGGPYNEQFF,TGTGCCAGCAGTACCGTCCGAGGGGGACCCTACAATGAGCAGTTCTTC
-,TRBV7-9,-,TRBJ1-4,CASSSRLGEKLFF,TGTGCCAGCAGTTCTCGACTCGGTGAAAAACTGTTTTTT
-,TRBV27,-,TRBJ1-2,CASSLEFRGLYGYTF,TGTGCCAGCAGTTTAGAATTTCGGGGCTTATATGGCTACACCTTC
-,TRBV7-9,TRBD1,TRBJ1-1,CASSLPLGQGGIPEAFF,TGTGCCAGCAGCTTACCACTAGGACAGGGGGGTATTCCTGAAGCTTTCTTT
-,TRBV4-3,-,TRBJ2-7,CASSQDKGYEQYF,TGCGCCAGCAGCCAAGATAAGGGCTACGAGCAGTACTTC
-,TRBV4-1,-,TRBJ2-3,CASSQEDLRTDTQYF,TGCGCCAGCAGCCAAGAGGACCTTCGGACAGATACGCAGTATTTT
-,TRBV7-9,-,TRBJ2-5,CASSPDSPSQYF,TGTGCCAGCAGCCCGGACAGCCCGTCCCAGTACTTC
-,TRBV2,TRBD1,TRBJ1-5,CASSSQGASNQPQHF,TGTGCCAGCAGCTCACAGGGGGCGAGCAATCAGCCCCAGCATTTT
-,TRBV7-9,-,TRBJ2-3,CASSLGLSGASSDF,TGTGCCAGCAGCTTAGGGCTATCTGGGGCGAGTTCAGATTTT
-,TRBV20-1,-,TRBJ2-5,CSAIAETQYF,TGCAGTGCCATCGCGGAGACCCAGTACTTC
once,TRBV5-1,-,TRBJ2-7,CASSLDGQFYEQYF,TGCGCCAGCAGCTTGGATGGACAGTTCTACGAGCAGTACTTC